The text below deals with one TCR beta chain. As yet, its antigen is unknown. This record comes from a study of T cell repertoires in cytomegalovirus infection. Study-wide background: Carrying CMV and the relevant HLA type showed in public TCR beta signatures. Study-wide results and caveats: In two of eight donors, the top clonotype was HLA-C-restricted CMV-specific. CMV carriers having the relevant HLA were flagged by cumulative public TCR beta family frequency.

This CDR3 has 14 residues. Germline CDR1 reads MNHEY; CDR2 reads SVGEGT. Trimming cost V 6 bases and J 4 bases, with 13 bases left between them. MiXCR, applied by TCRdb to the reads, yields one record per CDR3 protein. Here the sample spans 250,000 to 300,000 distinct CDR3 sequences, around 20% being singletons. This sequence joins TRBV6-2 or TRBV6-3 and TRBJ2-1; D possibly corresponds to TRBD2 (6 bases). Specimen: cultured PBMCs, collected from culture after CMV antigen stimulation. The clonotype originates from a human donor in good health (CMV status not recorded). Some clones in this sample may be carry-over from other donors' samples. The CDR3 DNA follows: TGTGCCAGCAGACCTTTAGCGGAGTACAATGAGCAGTTCTTC. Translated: CASRPLAEYNEQFF.